One and the same sample provided the 30 T cell receptor beta chains below, sequenced in a study of vaccination and CD4 T cells after COVID-19 (dated by TCRdb to between 2021 and 2024). In light of the paper, this sample's treatment or condition label describes: roughly 10-day PBMC culture with coronavirus spike peptide pools or control peptides (ViraFEST assay). Their specific antigens are unknown. The library was made by PCR. The instrument given in TCRdb is Illumina iSeq 100. TCR sequencing of DNA from cultured CD4+ T cells used the Oncomine TCR Beta short-read assay at the Johns Hopkins FTIC core. TCRdb reran the public reads through fastp at Q25 and MiXCR, keeping productive beta chains. Entries are consolidated by CDR3 protein sequence, retaining the most common genes and DNA. This sample gives around 13,000 distinct CDR3 sequences in total; 45% to 60% of them show up just once. The ten biggest clones cover around 15% of the sample.

The sequencing sample was made of CD4+ T cells from blood, cultured in vitro. The receptors derive from a human donor who had recovered from COVID-19.

The chain links TRBV5-1 to TRBJ2-1, with 8 nucleotides matching TRBD2. Germline V gene data show CDR1 as SGHRS and CDR2 as YFSETQ. After removal of 4 bases from V and 9 bases from J, the junction contained 15 bases not matched to a gene. The CDR3 extends over 16 amino acids. The CDR3 bases are TGCGCCAGCAGCAGGGGCGCGAGCGGGAGTATGGTTGAGCAGTTCTTC. This translates into CASSRGASGSMVEQFF.

This clonotype has only a few counts. The chain has TRBV19 and TRBJ1-1; D may be TRBD1 (5 bases). V was clipped by 3 bases and J by 4 bases, with 9 bases between them. Germline V gene sequence: CDR1 LNHDA, CDR2 SQIVND (reference sequence). This CDR3 contains 13 residues. The CDR3 sequence is CASSIQGSTEAFF. CDR3 DNA sequence: TGTGCCAGTAGTATTCAGGGTAGCACTGAAGCTTTCTTT.

The V gene is TRBV30, the J gene TRBJ2-2; D is unresolved. With 4 bases removed from V and 7 bases from J, the gap between germline ends came to 7 bases. The CDR3 has 11 residues. Germline assignment: CDR1 GTSNPN and CDR2 SVGIG (reference sequence). As DNA, the CDR3 is TGTGCCTGGAATGACCTCGGGGAGCTGTTTTTT. Its translation is CAWNDLGELFF.

V is TRBV6-1 and J is TRBJ2-2, with 16 bases fitting TRBD2. The length of the CDR3 is 21 residues. The germline CDR1 and CDR2 sequences are MNHNS and SASEGT. With V trimmed by 7 bases and J by 5 bases, 19 bases remained unmatched. The CDR3 DNA reads as TGTGCCAGCACCCCGCCCCAGGGACTAGCGGGAGGGCCGATGGGGACCGGGGAGCTGTTTTTT. Translated, it gives CASTPPQGLAGGPMGTGELFF.

This clonotype occurred once. The chain joins TRBV7-2 to TRBJ2-5; 12 nucleotides line up with TRBD1. V shed 7 bases, J shed 5 bases, and the junction held 8 bases outside the gene matches. Per the germline V gene, CDR1 is SGHTA and CDR2 is FQGNSA. CDR3 length equals 15 residues. CDR3 region: CASTPQGTGGETQYF. CDR3 nucleotides: TGTGCCAGCACCCCCCAAGGGACAGGGGGCGAGACCCAGTACTTC.

The chain combines TRBV28 with TRBJ2-7, with 8 bases lining up with TRBD1. CDR3 length: 13 residues. V was clipped by 2 bases and J by 5 bases; unmatched bases: 2. Germline CDR1 is MDHEN and CDR2 is SYDVKM. The CDR3: CASSLDRGHEQYF. The CDR3 DNA is TGTGCCAGCAGTTTAGACAGGGGTCACGAGCAGTACTTC.

The chain is built from TRBV28 and TRBJ2-7; 7 bases agree with TRBD2. V gave up 8 bases and J gave up 7 bases; unmatched junction bases: 5. Germline V gene data show CDR1 as MDHEN and CDR2 as SYDVKM. CDR3 length: 11 residues. The DNA for the CDR3 is TGTGCCAGCGGGAGGGCCTTGGAGCAGTACTTC. It translates to CASGRALEQYF.

In its sample, this clonotype ranks as large (0.1 to 1%). The chain employs TRBV7-9 and TRBJ2-7, with TRBD1 identical over 7 bases. This CDR3 is 14 amino acids long. Germline V gene data show CDR1 as SEHNR and CDR2 as FQNEAQ (reference sequence). Trimming removed 5 bases from V and 3 bases from J; junction bases left unmatched: 7. The CDR3 region has the DNA TGTGCCAGCAGCCCACAGGGGACCTTCTACGAGCAGTACTTC. Its protein is CASSPQGTFYEQYF.

The chain employs TRBV24-1 and TRBJ1-1; 9 positions agree with TRBD1. The J segment lost 7 bases and the V segment lost 9 bases, leaving 8 bases of the junction unmatched. The V gene's germline CDR1 is KGHDR and CDR2 SFDVKD. CDR3 length: 13 amino acids. Here the CDR3 DNA reads TGTGCCACCGGACGACAGGGGGTCGGTGAAGCTTTCTTT. It translates to CATGRQGVGEAFF.

A few counts support this clonotype. This chain links TRBV20-1 with TRBJ1-1, with D unresolved. V shed 2 bases and J shed 1 base, with 5 bases lying between them. CDR1 is DFQATT and CDR2 is SNEGSKA in the germline V gene (reference sequence). The CDR3 runs 12 residues. The CDR3 bases are TGCAGTGCTAGATGGGGGAACACTGAAGCTTTCTTT. It encodes CSARWGNTEAFF.

DNA for the CDR3: TGTGCCAGCAGCTCCCACGGGCATACCCAGCTCTATGGCTACACCTTC. Protein product: CASSSHGHTQLYGYTF. The chain joins TRBV7-9 to TRBJ1-2; D not certain. Germline CDR1 SEHNR, CDR2 FQNEAQ (reference sequence). Trimming cost V 4 bases and J 4 bases, with 19 bases left between them. This CDR3 is 16 amino acids long.

The chain has TRBV20-1 and TRBJ2-4; 8 bases align to TRBD2. V lost 1 base, J lost 8 bases, and 7 bases stayed unmatched. There are 14 residues in the CDR3. Germline V gene sequence: CDR1 DFQATT, CDR2 SNEGSKA (reference sequence). The CDR3 DNA reads TGCAGTGCTAGAGCGGGAGGGAGCCGAGACATTCAGTACTTC. This encodes CSARAGGSRDIQYF.

The chain recombines TRBV6-1 with TRBJ2-7; 7 bases fit TRBD2. The V gene's germline CDR1 is MNHNS and CDR2 SASEGT. This CDR3 spans 18 amino acids. J was trimmed by 5 bases and V by 6 bases; bases with no gene match: 22. The CDR3 DNA is TGTGCCAGCAGGCCCCGGGCTAGCGGTCCACGAGTCGTCCACGAGCAGTACTTC. It is translated as CASRPRASGPRVVHEQYF.

The chain is built from TRBV20-1 and TRBJ1-1, with TRBD1 matching 7 bases. CDR3 length: 15 residues. From germline, CDR1 is DFQATT and CDR2 SNEGSKA (reference sequence). V lost 5 bases, J lost 5 bases, and 14 bases stayed unmatched. DNA of the CDR3: TGCAGTGCTCCTAAACCGGGACAGCCGGGGACTGAAGCTTTCTTT. This translates into CSAPKPGQPGTEAFF.

This sequence joins TRBV2 and TRBJ2-1; D unresolved. There are 13 residues in the CDR3. Looked up from germline, CDR1 is SNHLY and CDR2 is FYNNEI. Trimming cost V 4 bases and J 6 bases, with 10 bases left between them. CDR3 DNA: TGTGCCAGCAGTGGGGATAGAGTCAATGAGCAGTTCTTC. Protein: CASSGDRVNEQFF.

The V and J genes are TRBV28 and TRBJ1-5; 7 positions match TRBD1. V shed 5 bases and J 11 bases; nucleotides not matched to a gene: 9. This CDR3 is 13 amino acids long. Germline values: CDR1 MDHEN, CDR2 SYDVKM. CDR3 DNA: TGTGCCAGCAGTCGACAGGGCAATGGGGCCCAGCATTTT. Encoded protein: CASSRQGNGAQHF.

This clonotype was found a few times. The chain recombines TRBV20-1 with TRBJ1-2; D gene unclear. The CDR3 totals 11 residues. Trimming shortened V by 0 bases and J by 3 bases, and 2 bases separated the two germline ends. The germline gives CDR1 DFQATT, CDR2 SNEGSKA (reference sequence). CDR3 residues: CSAREDYGYTF. CDR3 DNA: TGCAGTGCTAGAGAAGACTATGGCTACACCTTC.

In DNA, the CDR3 is TGCAGTGCTAGAGTCACTAGCGGGAGTAACAATGAGCAGTTCTTC. Its translation is CSARVTSGSNNEQFF. V gene TRBV20-1 combines with J gene TRBJ2-1; 11 nucleotides match TRBD2. The CDR3 is 15 amino acids. The V and J ends lost 1 base and 5 bases, in that order; junction bases with no gene match: 4. Looked up from germline, CDR1 is DFQATT and CDR2 is SNEGSKA (reference sequence).

By share, this clonotype ranks as medium-sized (0.01 to 0.1%). The chain links TRBV10-2 to TRBJ2-2, with TRBD1 identical over 7 bases. The germline V gene has CDR1 WSHSY and CDR2 SAAADI. V shed 2 bases and J 7 bases; nucleotides not matched to a gene: 7. The CDR3 has 15 amino acids. In nucleotides, the CDR3 is TGCGCCAGCAGTGAGCCGGACAGGCAACACGGGGAGCTGTTTTTT. Translating gives CASSEPDRQHGELFF.

V is TRBV6-1 and J is TRBJ2-1, with D perhaps TRBD1 (5 bases). Germline V gene lookup returns CDR1 MNHNS and CDR2 SASEGT. V lost 6 bases to trimming and J lost 6 bases, with 12 bases between them. This CDR3 contains 13 residues. CDR3: CASRRRGANEQFF. CDR3 nucleotides: TGTGCCAGCAGACGAAGGGGTGCCAATGAGCAGTTCTTC.

As DNA, the CDR3 is TGTGCCAGCAGTTTAGGCGGCACCTCGTTGGGTGGCTACACCTTC. It is translated as CASSLGGTSLGGYTF. The V call is TRBV12-3 or TRBV12-4, the J call TRBJ1-2; D not resolved. The CDR3 runs to 15 residues. V lost 1 base and J 7 bases, leaving 16 bases between the germline ends.

This clonotype was found once. The V gene is TRBV7-3, the J gene TRBJ2-3; D possibly corresponds to TRBD1 (6 bases). V gave up 6 bases and J gave up 4 bases, with 14 bases separating them. This CDR3 has 14 residues. CDR1 and CDR2 (germline): SGHTA, FQGTGA. CDR3 amino acids: CASSLDSWADTQYF. The CDR3 DNA is TGTGCCAGCAGTTTGGACAGTTGGGCAGATACGCAGTATTTT.

This clonotype was found a few times. DNA for the CDR3: TGTGCCAGCAGGCCGCGGCTAGCGGGACGGAAGAGCACAGATACGCAGTATTTT. It yields the protein CASRPRLAGRKSTDTQYF. The V and J genes are TRBV7-9 and TRBJ2-3; 9 positions match TRBD2. CDR1 is SEHNR, CDR2 FQNEAQ, per germline (reference sequence). Trimming took 6 bases from V and 0 from J; bases not matched to a gene: 13. This CDR3 has 18 amino acids.

The rearrangement links TRBV5-6 to TRBJ2-5; TRBD2 aligns across 7 bases. Looked up from germline, CDR1 is SGHDT and CDR2 is YYEEEE. V shed 2 bases and J 1 base; nucleotides not matched to a gene: 2. This CDR3 has 14 residues. This CDR3 is CASSFWTSQETQYF. As DNA, the CDR3 is TGTGCCAGCAGCTTCTGGACTAGCCAAGAGACCCAGTACTTC.

The chain couples TRBV2 to TRBJ2-3; D call uncertain. The germline CDR1 and CDR2 sequences are SNHLY and FYNNEI. The CDR3 contains 15 residues. Trimming removed 4 bases from V and 3 bases from J, with 14 bases in between. The CDR3 coding sequence is TGTGCCAGCAGTGGAGGTAGATTGAGTACAGATACGCAGTATTTT. This gives the protein CASSGGRLSTDTQYF.

V and J are TRBV15 and TRBJ2-6; a possible D gene is TRBD1 (5 bases). This CDR3 comprises 15 residues. Trimming cost V 1 base and J 1 base, with 5 bases left between them. The V gene's germline CDR1 is LNHNV and CDR2 YYDKDF (reference sequence). In nucleotides, the CDR3 is TGTGCCACCAGCAGAGGACAGTCTGGGGCCAACGTCCTGACTTTC. Amino acid sequence: CATSRGQSGANVLTF.

A few counts support this clonotype. The chain is built from TRBV6-1 and TRBJ1-6; D is ambiguous. CDR1 and CDR2 from the germline V gene are MNHNS and SASEGT. V dropped 1 base and J dropped 9 bases, with 13 bases sitting between them. The CDR3 covers 15 residues. The CDR3 nucleotides are TGTGCCAGCAGTGAAGGTGCCGCTGGAGGTTCACCCCTCCACTTT. Translated: CASSEGAAGGSPLHF.

The J gene is TRBJ2-5, the V gene TRBV2; D remains ambiguous. Germline CDR1 and CDR2: SNHLY and FYNNEI. CDR3 size: 14 residues. Trimming removed 7 bases from V and 3 bases from J, with 15 bases in between. CDR3 in amino acids: CASTPSSNEETQYF. The CDR3 DNA sequence: TGTGCCAGCACCCCCTCCAGTAACGAAGAGACCCAGTACTTC.

This clonotype is medium-sized by share. The chain joins TRBV5-4 to TRBJ2-3; D not certain. The CDR3 consists of 13 residues. The germline gives CDR1 SGHNT, CDR2 YYREEE (reference sequence). Trimming pared 2 bases from V and 1 base from J, leaving 5 bases between. The CDR3 DNA reads TGTGCCAGCAGCTTAGGTGGCACAGATACGCAGTATTTT. Translation gives CASSLGGTDTQYF.

In its sample, this clonotype was seen once. This sequence joins TRBV7-9 and TRBJ1-2; maybe TRBD1 (6 bases). The CDR3 is 15 amino acids. The V gene's germline CDR1 is SEHNR and CDR2 FQNEAQ (reference sequence). Trimming removed 0 bases from V and 2 bases from J, with 10 bases in between. CDR3: CASSLAGGRNYGYTF. CDR3 nucleotides: TGTGCCAGCAGCTTAGCAGGGGGTCGGAACTATGGCTACACCTTC. Full variable domain (missing parts from reference TRBV7-9 and TRBJ1-2): DTGVSQNPRHKITKRGQNVTFRCDPISEHNRLYWYRQTLGQGPEFLTYFQNEAQLEKSRLLSDRFSAERPKGSFSTLEIQRTEQGDSAMYLCASSLAGGRNYGYTFGSGTRLTVV.